This is a list of T cell receptor beta chains from one sample in a study of cytomegalovirus exposure and HLA in healthy donors. Produced via immunoSEQ multiplex PCR; TCRdb's table is partial and in-frame only. The data show about 76,000 clones, around three quarters seen once. Sequencing input: PBMCs. These receptors all come from a male donor in good health and CMV-seropositive. Both conserved end residues are part of each CDR3. Each record gives: clone size, J gene, D gene, V gene, CDR3 DNA, CDR3 protein. The D gene is left open where the match is weak. The size field is filled for only some rows; it gives once, few, many or a size class.

-,TRBJ2-5,TRBD2,TRBV28,TGTGCCAGCAGTTTTTTAGGGAGGGAGCAAGAGACCCAGTACTTC,CASSFLGREQETQYF
-,TRBJ1-4,-,TRBV12-5,TGTGCTAGTGGTTTGGTACGGTATCCGACAGACTTGAGTGAAAAACTGTTTTTT,CASGLVRYPTDLSEKLFF
-,TRBJ1-1,-,TRBV4-2,TGTGCCAGCAGCCGAGCCGGGGGAAACACTGAAGCTTTCTTT,CASSRAGGNTEAFF
-,TRBJ1-2,TRBD1,TRBV5-5,TGTGCCAGCAGCTTGACAGGGGCTCTTGACTATGGCTACACCTTC,CASSLTGALDYGYTF
-,TRBJ2-1,TRBD2,TRBV30,TGTGCCTGGAGTTTCTGGGGGGCGGGAGGTGAGCAGTTCTTC,CAWSFWGAGGEQFF
once,TRBJ2-3,-,TRBV5-6,TGTGCCAGCAGCCACGACAGGACGGGCACAGATACGCAGTATTTT,CASSHDRTGTDTQYF
-,TRBJ2-7,-,TRBV9,TGTGCCAGCAGCCCAAAGGGGGGGTTGGACGAGCAGTACTTC,CASSPKGGLDEQYF
once,TRBJ2-3,TRBD2,TRBV4-2,TGTGCCAGCAGCCAAGGGTTACTAGCGGGGAGCACAGATACGCAGTATTTT,CASSQGLLAGSTDTQYF
-,TRBJ2-3,TRBD2,TRBV18,TGTGCCAGCTCGCGGACTAGCGGTAGCACAGATACGCAGTATTTT,CASSRTSGSTDTQYF
-,TRBJ2-7,TRBD2,TRBV11-3,TGTGCCAGCAGCTTAGCGGGAGGGCCAGGCGAGCAGTACTTC,CASSLAGGPGEQYF
-,TRBJ2-1,-,TRBV18,TGTGCCAGCTCACCAGGGCCCTCCTACAATGAGCAGTTCTTC,CASSPGPSYNEQFF
-,TRBJ1-6,TRBD1,TRBV30,TGTGCCTGGAGGAGAGAGGGGGCTTATTCACCCCTCCACTTT,CAWRREGAYSPLHF
-,TRBJ1-5,-,TRBV19,TGTGCCAGTAGTATAGACTCGAGAACTAGGGGGTCGGGCTGGCAGCCCCAGCATTTT,CASSIDSRTRGSGWQPQHF
-,TRBJ2-7,-,TRBV6-5,TGTGCCAGTTCCGGCCCCGGCAGGGGCTACGAGCAGTACTTC,CASSGPGRGYEQYF
-,TRBJ2-7,-,TRBV19,TGTGCCAGTAGTATGTCGACTGGTCTCGAGCAGTACTTC,CASSMSTGLEQYF
-,TRBJ2-7,TRBD2,TRBV6-1,TGTGCCAGCAGCAAACTAGCGAATCAACCCTACGAGCAGTACTTC,CASSKLANQPYEQYF
-,TRBJ2-5,-,TRBV6-1,TGTGCCAGCAGTGGAGGTAGGACAGCACAAGAGACCCAGTACTTC,CASSGGRTAQETQYF
-,TRBJ1-5,TRBD1,TRBV6-1,TGTGCCAGCAGTTCGACAGGGGGCATTCAGCCCCAGCATTTT,CASSSTGGIQPQHF
-,TRBJ2-3,TRBD1,TRBV2,TGTGCCAGCACGGGACAGGGGGCTTCAGATACGCAGTATTTT,CASTGQGASDTQYF
few,TRBJ2-2,-,TRBV19,TGTGCCAGTAGTATCGAGGAAGGCGGGGAGCTGTTTTTT,CASSIEEGGELFF
-,TRBJ2-7,-,TRBV6-5,TGTGCCAGCAGTTACCAGGGATACGAGCAGTACTTC,CASSYQGYEQYF
-,TRBJ2-4,-,TRBV7-2,TGTGCCAGCAGCTTAGCGGAGACAGCGGCCAAAAACATTCAGTACTTC,CASSLAETAAKNIQYF
once,TRBJ2-5,-,TRBV5-1,TGCGCCAGCAGCTTGGCCGGACTGGCAGGGGCTTTAGAGACCCAGTACTTC,CASSLAGLAGALETQYF
-,TRBJ2-1,TRBD2,TRBV19,TGTGCCAGTACCCGAGGCGGCGGGAGGGGCGATGAGCAGTTCTTC,CASTRGGGRGDEQFF
-,TRBJ1-1,-,TRBV23-1,TGCGCCATTCCGTCTCTGAGGCGGGCCACTGAAGCTTTCTTT,CAIPSLRRATEAFF
-,TRBJ2-7,-,TRBV27,TGTGCCAGCAGTTTTAGTAGCGGTCAGTACGAGCAGTACTTC,CASSFSSGQYEQYF
-,TRBJ1-3,-,TRBV28,TGTGCCAGCAGACCGGGGGGCTCTGGAAACACCATATATTTT,CASRPGGSGNTIYF
-,TRBJ1-5,TRBD1,TRBV19,TGTGCCAGTAGTGCCTACAGGGGTCCTTCTAATCAGCCCCAGCATTTT,CASSAYRGPSNQPQHF
-,TRBJ2-7,-,TRBV7-8,TGTGCCAGCAGCTTGCGCCCGGCAGGGGAATACTCCTACGAGCAGTACTTC,CASSLRPAGEYSYEQYF
-,TRBJ1-2,-,TRBV15,TGTGCCACCAGCAGACCGAACCCTGACATTTATGGCTACGCCTTC,CATSRPNPDIYGYAF
-,TRBJ2-2,-,TRBV30,TGTGCCGGGGCCTCCGGGGAGCTGTTTTTT,CAGASGELFF
-,TRBJ2-1,-,TRBV7-3,TGTGCCAGCAGCTTAATTTTTGGCGGGACCTACAATGAGCAGTTCTTC,CASSLIFGGTYNEQFF
-,TRBJ2-7,-,TRBV28,TGTGCCAGCTATTTGACAGGAGCCTACGAGCAGTACTTC,CASYLTGAYEQYF
-,TRBJ1-1,-,TRBV29-1,TGCAGCGTTGAAGCCTTGAACACTGAAGCTTTCTTT,CSVEALNTEAFF
few,TRBJ1-4,-,TRBV19,TGTGCCAGTAGTATGAGGGAGAGGAGTGAAAAACTGTTTTTT,CASSMRERSEKLFF
-,TRBJ2-3,TRBD1,TRBV11-1,TGTGCCAGCAGCTTAGGATCTGGACAGGGCCAAGATACGCAGTATTTT,CASSLGSGQGQDTQYF
-,TRBJ2-7,-,TRBV2,TGTGCCAGCGTGTTTACCTACGAGCAGTACTTC,CASVFTYEQYF
-,TRBJ2-7,-,TRBV13,TGTGCCAGCAGCATGAAAGGACTATACGAGCAGTACTTC,CASSMKGLYEQYF
-,TRBJ2-2,-,TRBV30,TGTGCCTGGAAGTTCCAGGCCTTCAACACCGGGGAGCTGTTTTTT,CAWKFQAFNTGELFF
-,TRBJ2-7,TRBD1,TRBV7-3,TGTGCCAGCAGCTTAGACGGGACAGGCTCCTACGAGCAGTACTTC,CASSLDGTGSYEQYF
-,TRBJ1-4,TRBD1,TRBV7-6,TGTGCCAGCAGCTACCAGACAGGGAATACTAATGAAAAACTGTTTTTT,CASSYQTGNTNEKLFF
-,TRBJ2-7,-,TRBV20-1,TGCAGTGCTTCTCAGGGATCCGAGCAGTACTTC,CSASQGSEQYF
once,TRBJ2-1,-,TRBV2,TGTGCCAGCAGGCAGGGCTTACATGAGCAGTTCTTC,CASRQGLHEQFF
-,TRBJ1-1,-,TRBV15,TGTGCCACCAGCAGTGAACCGGGACTTAAGAACACTGAAGCTTTCTTT,CATSSEPGLKNTEAFF
-,TRBJ2-1,-,TRBV6-1,TGTGCCAGCAGTGAACGCGGGGGCCAGTACAATGAGCAGTTCTTC,CASSERGGQYNEQFF
-,TRBJ2-1,-,TRBV19,TGTGCCAGTAGTGGAGGCGGGCGGGTCACTGAGCAGTTCTTC,CASSGGGRVTEQFF
-,TRBJ2-7,TRBD1,TRBV4-3,TGCGCCAGCAGCCAAGAGTCCAGGGGGACCTCCTACGAGCAGTACTTC,CASSQESRGTSYEQYF
-,TRBJ1-2,-,TRBV19,TGTGCCAGTAGTATGCAGGGGCGGAACTATGGCTACACCTTC,CASSMQGRNYGYTF
-,TRBJ2-7,TRBD1,TRBV19,TGTGCCAGTAGTATGGTTGGTGGGACAGGGAGGGACGAGCAGTACTTC,CASSMVGGTGRDEQYF